This entry lists 5 T cell receptor beta chains sequenced from one sample in a study of blood T cell repertoires in COVID-19. Method: immunoSEQ multiplex PCR; TCRdb's copy keeps in-frame clones and lacks some. The sample consists of 45,000 to 55,000 clones, roughly 90% of them appearing once. The sequenced sample consisted of peripheral blood. Source of these receptors: a human donor in a cohort sampled during active COVID-19.

The rearrangement joins TRBV7-9 to TRBJ2-3; TRBD1 agrees at 8 bases. The ends lost 5 bases at V and 2 bases at J; junction bases unmatched: 12. CDR3 length equals 17 residues. Germline V CDR1 and CDR2: SEHNR, FQNEAQ (reference sequence). CDR3 coding DNA: TGTGCCAGCAGCCCCAGAGGACAGGGCGACGACACAGATACGCAGTATTTT. Translated, it gives CASSPRGQGDDTDTQYF.

V usage is TRBV2 and J usage is TRBJ2-5; D remains ambiguous. The CDR3 contains 12 residues. The ends were cut back, 9 bases at V and 0 bases at J, with 8 bases in the middle. The germline CDR1 and CDR2 sequences are SNHLY and FYNNEI. The CDR3 spells CASTDNQETQYF. CDR3 DNA: TGTGCCAGTACAGATAACCAAGAGACCCAGTACTTC.

The rearrangement links TRBV5-5 to TRBJ1-6, with 9 bases identical to TRBD1. The CDR3 spans 16 residues. Losses at the gene ends were 3 bases for V and 2 bases for J; bases not matched to a gene: 3. The germline CDR1 and CDR2 sequences are SGHKS and YYEKEE (reference sequence). CDR3 nucleotides: TGTGCCAGCAGCTCTTGGACAGGGGCCTATAATTCACCCCTCCACTTT. Residues: CASSSWTGAYNSPLHF.

The chain carries TRBV2 and TRBJ1-2; perhaps TRBD1 as D (5 bases). The CDR3 has 14 amino acids. Per germline, CDR1 SNHLY and CDR2 FYNNEI. V was trimmed by 1 base and J by 4 bases, leaving 10 bases between them. The CDR3 loop reads CASSEDRLAYGYTF. The CDR3 DNA is TGTGCCAGCAGTGAAGACAGGCTGGCCTATGGCTACACCTTC.

This chain uses TRBV6-6 with TRBJ2-7; D possibly corresponds to TRBD2 (5 bases). Trimming removed 0 bases at V and 2 bases at J, with 8 bases between. CDR1 and CDR2 from the germline V gene are MNHNY and SVGAGI (reference sequence). CDR3 length equals 14 residues. CDR3 region: CASSYSPGTYEQYF. The CDR3 bases are TGTGCCAGCAGTTACTCGCCGGGAACCTACGAGCAGTACTTC.